This TCR beta chain was identified in a study of T cells after yellow fever vaccination. The study, taken as a whole, reports: Weaker overall was a secondary response that nonetheless peaked faster, on day 5 versus 15. It was a small share of clonotypes that appeared in both CD4 and CD8 compartments. Reappearance after the booster was seen for most primary-vaccination clones, at 95% to 97% CD4 and more than 80% CD8.

The CDR3 covers 13 residues. The germline gives CDR1 SGDLS, CDR2 YYNGEE. The V end lost 1 base, the J end lost 5 bases, and 6 bases lay between the germline ends. This clonotype was seen ten or more times. What it binds is unknown. For TCR, cDNA came from 5'RACE template switching, which added a universal primer site and UMIs. TCRdb reprocessed the 5' RACE reads with MiXCR, giving one entry per CDR3 protein. This table holds some 420,000 distinct CDR3 sequences, around 19% found once. This clonotype originated in a young man who received the YFV17D yellow fever vaccine. V gene TRBV9 combines with J gene TRBJ2-2; maybe TRBD1 (6 bases). The sample here was PBMCs, taken before the yellow fever booster vaccination. The DNA for the CDR3 is TGTGCCAGCAGCGTACAGGGGACCGGGGAGCTGTTTTTT. The encoded protein is CASSVQGTGELFF. Full variable domain (remainder filled in from reference TRBV9 and TRBJ2-2): DSGVTQTPKHLITATGQRVTLRCSPRSGDLSVYWYQQSLDQGLQFLIQYYNGEERAKGNILERFSAQQFPDLHSELNLSSLELGDSALYFCASSVQGTGELFFGEGSRLTVL.